Here is one T cell receptor (beta chain) with its context. In its sample, this clone was seen a few times. The specificity of this receptor is unknown. No qualities accompany the bases; no much larger clone lies one base away. The CDR3 contains 15 residues, cysteine and phenylalanine counted. The read is trimmed to its CDR3 DNA, 45 bases read in frame from base 1. As encoded in the germline V gene (reference sequence), CDR1 is SGHNT while CDR2 is YYREEE. The germline V end is reduced by 4 bases and the J end by 8 bases; junction bases left unmatched: 6. The data belong to a study of blood T cell repertoires in COVID-19 (dated by TCRdb to 2018 to 2021). Looking at the study overall: Samples from collaborators originated in the United States, Italy and Spain and spanned both the acute and convalescent phases of COVID-19. The prospective study material was composed of cDNA or gDNA derived from T cells, B-cell-depleted T cells, or PBMCs. Subjects who had been exposed to COVID-19, were actively infected with it, or had recovered from it provided the deeply sampled blood TCRbeta repertoires that made up the dataset. The repertoires were released in a freely available public database intended as a resource for research on the immune response to SARS-CoV-2. The samples were drawn from two sources: the first 160 participants of the ongoing ImmuneRACE study, and fewer than 1,500 subjects contributed by 6 global collaborators. Nearly every sample came with metadata listing a de-identified subject ID, COVID-19 status, age in years and sex. HLA class I and class II types, where available, came from metadata supplied by the sample provider rather than from assay-based typing. Broader findings and caveats from the paper: Clinical and demographic metadata were provided uncurated, with the amount varying by source and participant.

TCRbeta CDR3 regions were amplified from genomic DNA by means of the immunoSEQ Assay, a bias-controlled multiplex PCR. Per the source publication's procedure: Within the assay, amplification of reference gene primers was used to estimate how many nucleated cells each sample contained. Sequence reads were collapsed and filtered to measure the absolute abundance of every unique TCRbeta CDR3 rearrangement. For each sample, productive Simpson clonality was calculated as the square root of Simpson's diversity index across productive rearrangements. TCRdb provides this immuneACCESS table in a form limited to in-frame rearrangements. Some clones are lacking; in checked studies, under half of them reflect an unresolved V gene, and why the rest are absent is not known. The V and J calls and clone size are taken from that table; D and trimming were inferred from the DNA. The sample has roughly 140,000 clones on record, roughly 89% of them singletons. Around 5.4% of the sample is in the top ten clones.

Participants in the prospective study were enrolled through a virtual design, were aged about 18 to 100 years, and lived in roughly 25 United States geographic areas. To assign participants to cohorts, the prospective study relied on clinical history that participants themselves reported in a screening survey and a study questionnaire. Exposed participants had been in contact with someone with a PCR-confirmed or clinician-diagnosed COVID-19 case within 2 weeks of study entry. Each participant in the prospective study had whole blood, serum and a nasopharyngeal or oropharyngeal swab collected by mobile phlebotomists. Participants in the prospective study had the option to provide additional blood draws and questionnaires over a roughly 2-month period. Prospective study blood samples were shipped either frozen or at room temperature before DNA extraction.

The sequence came from a woman in her forties or fifties who had been exposed to COVID-19. Material: PBMCs or T cells enriched from blood (not recorded which). The chain is encoded by TRBV5-4 joined to TRBJ1-4, with 12 bases aligning to TRBD1. The nucleotides read TGTGCCAGCAGCACAGGGACAGGGGGCTACGAAAAACTGTTTTTT. This gives the protein CASSTGTGGYEKLFF.